This TCR beta chain was sequenced for a study of blood T cell repertoires in COVID-19. Generated by immunoSEQ multiplex PCR, the TCRdb table keeps only in-frame clones and is missing some. The table includes approximately 200,000 clones, 70% to 90% detected once. V was shortened by 6 bases and J by 6 bases, with 15 bases between the two germline ends. This CDR3 has 15 residues. From germline, CDR1 is MNHNY and CDR2 SVGAGI (reference sequence). Recruits, aged roughly 18 to 90 years, lived in 20 to 30 US areas. Sequencing was performed on PBMCs or T cells enriched from blood (not recorded which). The TCR sequence derives from a young man who had recovered from COVID-19. The chain is built from TRBV6-6 and TRBJ1-6, with D perhaps TRBD1 (6 bases). CDR3 DNA sequence: TGTGCCAGCAGCCGCGACAGGTTTGGTAATTCACCCCTCCACTTT. Residues: CASSRDRFGNSPLHF.